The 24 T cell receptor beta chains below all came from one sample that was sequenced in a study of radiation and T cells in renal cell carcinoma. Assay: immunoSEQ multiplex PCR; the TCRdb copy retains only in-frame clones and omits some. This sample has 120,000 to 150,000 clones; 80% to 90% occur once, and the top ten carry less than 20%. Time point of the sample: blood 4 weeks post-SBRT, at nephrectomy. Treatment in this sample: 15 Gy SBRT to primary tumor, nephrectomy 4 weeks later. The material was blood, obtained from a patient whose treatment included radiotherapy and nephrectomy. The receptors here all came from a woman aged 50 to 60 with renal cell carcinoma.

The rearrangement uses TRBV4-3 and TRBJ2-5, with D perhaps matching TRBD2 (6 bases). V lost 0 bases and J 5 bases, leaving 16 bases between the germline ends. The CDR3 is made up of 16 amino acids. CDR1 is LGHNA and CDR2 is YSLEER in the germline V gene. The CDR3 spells CASSQDWSSAGETQYF. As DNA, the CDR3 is TGCGCCAGCAGCCAAGATTGGTCTAGCGCCGGGGAGACCCAGTACTTC.

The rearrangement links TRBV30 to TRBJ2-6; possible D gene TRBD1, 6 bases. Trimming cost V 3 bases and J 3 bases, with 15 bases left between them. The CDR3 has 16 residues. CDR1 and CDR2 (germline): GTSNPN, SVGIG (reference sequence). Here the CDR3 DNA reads TGTGCCTGGAGCCCTCTAGGGGGTCATGGGGCCAACGTCCTGACTTTC. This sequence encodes CAWSPLGGHGANVLTF.

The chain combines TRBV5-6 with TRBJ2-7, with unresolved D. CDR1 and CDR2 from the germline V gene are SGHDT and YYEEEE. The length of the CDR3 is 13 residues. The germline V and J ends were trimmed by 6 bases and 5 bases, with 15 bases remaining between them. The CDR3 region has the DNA TGTGCCAGCACTAATGCAGGCAGTAACGAGCAGTACTTC. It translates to CASTNAGSNEQYF.

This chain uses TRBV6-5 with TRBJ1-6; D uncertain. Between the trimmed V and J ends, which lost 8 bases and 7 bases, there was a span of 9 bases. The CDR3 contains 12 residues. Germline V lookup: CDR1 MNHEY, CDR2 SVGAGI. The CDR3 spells CASRDGNSPLHF. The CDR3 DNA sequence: TGTGCCAGCCGAGATGGGAATTCACCCCTCCACTTT.

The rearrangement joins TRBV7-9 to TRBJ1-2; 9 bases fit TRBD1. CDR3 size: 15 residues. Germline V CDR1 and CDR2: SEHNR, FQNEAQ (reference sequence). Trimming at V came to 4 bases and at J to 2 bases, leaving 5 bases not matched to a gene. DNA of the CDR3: TGTGCCAGCAGCTCCGGGACAGGGAGGAACTATGGCTACACCTTC. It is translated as CASSSGTGRNYGYTF. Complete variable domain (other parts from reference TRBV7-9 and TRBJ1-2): DTGVSQNPRHKITKRGQNVTFRCDPISEHNRLYWYRQTLGQGPEFLTYFQNEAQLEKSRLLSDRFSAERPKGSFSTLEIQRTEQGDSAMYLCASSSGTGRNYGYTFGSGTRLTVV.

The CDR3 DNA is TGTGCCATCAGTTCCGACAGGGTTGGGGGCTACACCTTC. Residues: CAISSDRVGGYTF. The chain recombines TRBV10-3 with TRBJ1-2; 7 bases match TRBD1. The ends lost 5 bases at V and 8 bases at J; junction bases unmatched: 8. The CDR3 runs 13 residues. The germline gives CDR1 ENHRY, CDR2 SYGVKD.

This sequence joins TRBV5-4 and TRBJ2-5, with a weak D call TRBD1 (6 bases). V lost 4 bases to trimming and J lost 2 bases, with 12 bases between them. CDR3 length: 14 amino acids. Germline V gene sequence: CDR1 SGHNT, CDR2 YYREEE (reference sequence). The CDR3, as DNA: TGTGCCAGCAGCGAAGGACAGCTACAAGAGACCCAGTACTTC. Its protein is CASSEGQLQETQYF. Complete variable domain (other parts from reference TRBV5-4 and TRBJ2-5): ETGVTQSPTHLIKTRGQQVTLRCSSQSGHNTVSWYQQALGQGPQFIFQYYREEENGRGNFPPRFSGLQFPNYSSELNVNALELDDSALYLCASSEGQLQETQYFGPGTRLLVL.

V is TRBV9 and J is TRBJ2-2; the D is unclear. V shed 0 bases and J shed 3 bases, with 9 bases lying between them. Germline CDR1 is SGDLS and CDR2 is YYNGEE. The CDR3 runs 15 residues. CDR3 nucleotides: TGTGCCAGCAGCGTAGGACGAAGGGACACCGGGGAGCTGTTTTTT. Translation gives CASSVGRRDTGELFF.

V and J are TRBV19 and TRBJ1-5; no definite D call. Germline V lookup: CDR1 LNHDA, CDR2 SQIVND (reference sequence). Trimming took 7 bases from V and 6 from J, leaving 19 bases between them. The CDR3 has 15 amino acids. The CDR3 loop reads CASTPGPWVGQPQHF. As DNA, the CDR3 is TGTGCCAGTACTCCGGGCCCCTGGGTGGGTCAGCCCCAGCATTTT.

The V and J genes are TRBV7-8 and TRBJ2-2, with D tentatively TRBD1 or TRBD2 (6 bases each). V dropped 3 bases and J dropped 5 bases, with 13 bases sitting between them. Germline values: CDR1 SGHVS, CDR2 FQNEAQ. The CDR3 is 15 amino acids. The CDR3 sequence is CASSFRGGRTGELFF. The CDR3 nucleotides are TGTGCCAGCAGCTTCCGTGGGGGGCGGACCGGGGAGCTGTTTTTT.

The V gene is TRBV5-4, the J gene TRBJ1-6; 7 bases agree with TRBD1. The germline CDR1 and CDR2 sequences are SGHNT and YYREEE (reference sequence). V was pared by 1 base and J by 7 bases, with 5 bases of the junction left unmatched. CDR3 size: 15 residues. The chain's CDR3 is CASSLSQQGNSPLHF. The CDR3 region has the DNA TGTGCCAGCAGCTTGAGTCAACAGGGGAATTCACCCCTCCACTTT.

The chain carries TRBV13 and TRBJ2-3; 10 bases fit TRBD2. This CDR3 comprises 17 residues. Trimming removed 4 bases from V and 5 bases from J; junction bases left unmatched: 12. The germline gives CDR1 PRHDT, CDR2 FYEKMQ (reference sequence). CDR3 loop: CASSSSGSGRARDTQYF. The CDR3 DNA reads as TGTGCCAGCAGCTCCTCCGGGAGCGGGAGGGCCCGAGATACGCAGTATTTT. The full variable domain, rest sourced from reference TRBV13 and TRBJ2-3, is AAGVIQSPRHLIKEKRETATLKCYPIPRHDTVYWYQQGPGQDPQFLISFYEKMQSDKGSIPDRFSAQQFSDYHSELNMSSLELGDSALYFCASSSSGSGRARDTQYFGPGTRLTVL.

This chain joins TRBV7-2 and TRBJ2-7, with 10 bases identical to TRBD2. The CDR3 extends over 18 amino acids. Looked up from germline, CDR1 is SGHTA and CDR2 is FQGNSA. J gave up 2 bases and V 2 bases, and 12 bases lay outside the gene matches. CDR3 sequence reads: CASSLTRSSGGFPYEQYF. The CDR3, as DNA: TGTGCCAGCAGCTTAACGAGGTCTAGCGGGGGATTTCCCTACGAGCAGTACTTC. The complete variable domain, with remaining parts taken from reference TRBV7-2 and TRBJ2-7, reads GAGVSQSPSNKVTEKGKDVELRCDPISGHTALYWYRQSLGQGLEFLIYFQGNSAPDKSGLPSDRFSAERTGGSVSTLTIQRTQQEDSAVYLCASSLTRSSGGFPYEQYFGPGTRLTVT.

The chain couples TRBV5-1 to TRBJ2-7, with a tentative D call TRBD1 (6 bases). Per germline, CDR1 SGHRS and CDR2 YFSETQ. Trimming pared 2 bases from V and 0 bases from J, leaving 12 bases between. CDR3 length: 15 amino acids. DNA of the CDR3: TGCGCCAGCAGCTTCAACGCAGGGGCCTCCTACGAGCAGTACTTC. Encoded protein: CASSFNAGASYEQYF.

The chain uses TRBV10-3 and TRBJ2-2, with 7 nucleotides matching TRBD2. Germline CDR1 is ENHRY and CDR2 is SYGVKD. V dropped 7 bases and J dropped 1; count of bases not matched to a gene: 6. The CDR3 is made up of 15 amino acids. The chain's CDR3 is CAITALAGNTGELFF. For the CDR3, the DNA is TGTGCCATCACCGCGTTAGCGGGGAACACCGGGGAGCTGTTTTTT.

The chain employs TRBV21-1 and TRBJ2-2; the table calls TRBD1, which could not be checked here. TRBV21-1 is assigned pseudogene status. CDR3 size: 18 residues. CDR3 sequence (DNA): TGTGCCAGCAGCAAAGCGCTCGACAGGGGCCCCAACACCGGGGAGCTGTTTTTT. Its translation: CASSKALDRGPNTGELFF.

CDR3 DNA: TGTGCCAGCAGCTTAACCGGGACAGTAGCCAAAAACATTCAGTACTTC. Translation gives CASSLTGTVAKNIQYF. The chain recombines TRBV7-2 with TRBJ2-4, with 7 bases matching TRBD1. V was pared by 2 bases and J by 0 bases, with 4 bases of the junction left unmatched. Germline CDR1 SGHTA, CDR2 FQGNSA. This CDR3 comprises 16 residues.

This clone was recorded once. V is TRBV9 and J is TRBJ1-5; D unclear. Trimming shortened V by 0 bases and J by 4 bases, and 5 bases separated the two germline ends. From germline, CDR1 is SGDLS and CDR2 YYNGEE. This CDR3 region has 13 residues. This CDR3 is CASSVDGNQPQHF. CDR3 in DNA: TGTGCCAGCAGCGTAGATGGGAATCAGCCCCAGCATTTT.

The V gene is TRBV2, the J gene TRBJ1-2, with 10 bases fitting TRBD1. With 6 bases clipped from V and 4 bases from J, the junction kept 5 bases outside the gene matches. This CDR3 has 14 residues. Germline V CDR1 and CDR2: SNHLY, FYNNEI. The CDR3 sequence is CASSFRTGGYGYTF. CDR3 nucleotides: TGTGCCAGCAGCTTTAGGACAGGGGGCTATGGCTACACCTTC.

DNA for the CDR3: TGTGCCAGCAGCACCTCCGGGACTCCGTTAGGCGAGCAGTACTTC. This codes for CASSTSGTPLGEQYF. The J gene is TRBJ2-7, the V gene TRBV9; a possible D gene is TRBD2 (6 bases). V was pared by 4 bases and J by 6 bases, with 20 bases between. There are 15 residues in the CDR3. The germline V gene has CDR1 SGDLS and CDR2 YYNGEE.

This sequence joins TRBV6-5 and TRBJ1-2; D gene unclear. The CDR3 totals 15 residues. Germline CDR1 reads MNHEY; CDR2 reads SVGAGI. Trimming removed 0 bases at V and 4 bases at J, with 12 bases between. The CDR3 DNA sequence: TGTGCCAGCAGTTACTCGACTGAATTGGTCTATGGCTACACCTTC. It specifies CASSYSTELVYGYTF.

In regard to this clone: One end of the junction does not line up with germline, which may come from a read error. The CDR3 sequence is CASTLMGAEEAFF. CDR3 bases: TGTGCCAGCACCTTGATGGGGGCGGAAGAAGCTTTCTTT. This chain uses TRBV5-4 with TRBJ1-1, with D maybe TRBD1 (6 bases). Germline CDR1 SGHNT, CDR2 YYREEE (reference sequence). The CDR3 is 13 amino acids. Drawing the rest from reference TRBV5-4 and TRBJ1-1, the complete variable domain is ETGVTQSPTHLIKTRGQQVTLRCSSQSGHNTVSWYQQALGQGPQFIFQYYREEENGRGNFPPRFSGLQFPNYSSELNVNALELDDSALYLCASTLMGAEEAFFGQGTRLTVV.

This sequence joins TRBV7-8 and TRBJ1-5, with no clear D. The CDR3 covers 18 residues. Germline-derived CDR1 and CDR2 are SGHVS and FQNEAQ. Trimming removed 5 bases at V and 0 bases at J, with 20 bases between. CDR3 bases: TGTGCCAGCAGCGACATTTTCGGCACCACCAATAGCAATCAGCCCCAGCATTTT. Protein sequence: CASSDIFGTTNSNQPQHF.

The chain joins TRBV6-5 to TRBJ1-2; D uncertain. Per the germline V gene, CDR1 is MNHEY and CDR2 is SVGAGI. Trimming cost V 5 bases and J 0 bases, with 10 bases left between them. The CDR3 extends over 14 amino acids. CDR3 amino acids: CASSRAGPNYGYTF. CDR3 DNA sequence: TGTGCCAGCAGTAGGGCAGGCCCTAACTATGGCTACACCTTC.